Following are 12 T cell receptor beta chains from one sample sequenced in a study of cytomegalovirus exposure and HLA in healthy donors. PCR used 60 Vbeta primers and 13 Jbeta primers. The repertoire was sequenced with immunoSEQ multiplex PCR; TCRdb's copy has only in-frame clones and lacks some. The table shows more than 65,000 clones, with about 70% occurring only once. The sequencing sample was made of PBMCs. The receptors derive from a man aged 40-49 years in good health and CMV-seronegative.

Here the CDR3 DNA reads TGCGCCAGCAGCCCCCTGGGGGGGACAGATACGCAGTATTTT. Translated, it gives CASSPLGGTDTQYF. The chain has TRBV5-1 and TRBJ2-3; 7 bases are shared with TRBD2. V shed 4 bases, J shed 3 bases, and the junction held 5 bases outside the gene matches. The CDR3 spans 14 residues. CDR1 and CDR2 from the germline V gene are SGHRS and YFSETQ. Using reference TRBV5-1 and TRBJ2-3 for the parts outside the CDR3, the full variable domain is KAGVTQTPRYLIKTRGQQVTLSCSPISGHRSVSWYQQTPGQGLQFLFEYFSETQRNKGNFPGRFSGRQFSNSRSEMNVSTLELGDSALYLCASSPLGGTDTQYFGPGTRLTVL.

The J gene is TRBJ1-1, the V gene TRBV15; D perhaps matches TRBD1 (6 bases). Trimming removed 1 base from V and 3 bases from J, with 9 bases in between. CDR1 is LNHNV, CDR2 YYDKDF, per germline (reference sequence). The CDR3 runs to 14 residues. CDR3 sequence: CATSRADSDTEAFF. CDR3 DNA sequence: TGTGCCACCAGCAGAGCGGACAGTGACACTGAAGCTTTCTTT.

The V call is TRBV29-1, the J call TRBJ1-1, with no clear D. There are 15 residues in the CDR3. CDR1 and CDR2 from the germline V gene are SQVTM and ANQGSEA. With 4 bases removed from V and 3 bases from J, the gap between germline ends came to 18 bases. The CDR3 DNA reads TGCAGCGTTGCTCGGGCGGGGAGGCGGGACACTGAAGCTTTCTTT. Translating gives CSVARAGRRDTEAFF.

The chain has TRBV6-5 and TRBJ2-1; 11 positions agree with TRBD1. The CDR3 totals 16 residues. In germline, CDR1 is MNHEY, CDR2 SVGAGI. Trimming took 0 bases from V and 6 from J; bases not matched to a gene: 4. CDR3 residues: CASSYSWTGGRNEQFF. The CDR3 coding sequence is TGTGCCAGCAGTTACTCGTGGACAGGGGGCCGCAATGAGCAGTTCTTC.

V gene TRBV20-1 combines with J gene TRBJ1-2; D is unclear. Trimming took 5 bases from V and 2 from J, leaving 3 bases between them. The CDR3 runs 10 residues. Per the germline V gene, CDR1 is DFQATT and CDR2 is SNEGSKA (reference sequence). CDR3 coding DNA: TGCAGTGCTCAGAACTATGGCTACACCTTC. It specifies CSAQNYGYTF.

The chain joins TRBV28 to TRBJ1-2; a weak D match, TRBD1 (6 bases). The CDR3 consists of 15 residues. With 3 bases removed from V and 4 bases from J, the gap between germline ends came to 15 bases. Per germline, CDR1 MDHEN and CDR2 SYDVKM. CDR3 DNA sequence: TGTGCCAGCAGTTTCGTTTTAGGACAGACCTATGGCTACACCTTC. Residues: CASSFVLGQTYGYTF.

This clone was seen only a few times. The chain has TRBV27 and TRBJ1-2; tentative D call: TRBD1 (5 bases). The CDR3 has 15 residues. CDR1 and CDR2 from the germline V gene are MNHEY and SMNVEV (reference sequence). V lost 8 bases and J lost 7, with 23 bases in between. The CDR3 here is CASSPWRGLESGYTF. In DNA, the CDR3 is TGTGCCAGCTCCCCATGGAGGGGCCTGGAGTCTGGCTACACCTTC.

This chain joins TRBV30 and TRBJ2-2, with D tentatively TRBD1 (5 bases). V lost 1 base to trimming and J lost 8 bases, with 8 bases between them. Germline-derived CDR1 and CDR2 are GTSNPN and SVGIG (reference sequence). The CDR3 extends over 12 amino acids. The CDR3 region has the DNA TGTGCCTGGAGTGGGGGCAGGGGGGAGCTGTTTTTT. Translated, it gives CAWSGGRGELFF.

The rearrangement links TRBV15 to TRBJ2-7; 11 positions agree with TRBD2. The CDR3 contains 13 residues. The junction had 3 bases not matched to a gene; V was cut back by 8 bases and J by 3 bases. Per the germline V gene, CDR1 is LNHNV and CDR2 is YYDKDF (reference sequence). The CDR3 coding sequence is TGTGCCACCGGGACTAGCGGTTTCTACGAGCAGTACTTC. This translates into CATGTSGFYEQYF.

CDR3 nucleotides: TGCGCCAGCAGCCCTACTTCCTATCAACGAGGGCATTTT. It encodes CASSPTSYQRGHF. The rearrangement links TRBV4-1 to TRBJ1-5; D gene unclear. Trimming stripped 4 bases from V and 15 bases from J, with 19 bases between. Germline CDR1 is MGHRA and CDR2 is YSYEKL. The CDR3 is made up of 13 amino acids.

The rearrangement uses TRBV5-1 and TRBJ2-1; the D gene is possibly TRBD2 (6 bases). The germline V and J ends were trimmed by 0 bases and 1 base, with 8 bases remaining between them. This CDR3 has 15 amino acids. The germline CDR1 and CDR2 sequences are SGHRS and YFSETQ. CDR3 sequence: CASSLEAGSYNEQFF. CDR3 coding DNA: TGCGCCAGCAGCTTGGAGGCGGGGTCCTACAATGAGCAGTTCTTC.

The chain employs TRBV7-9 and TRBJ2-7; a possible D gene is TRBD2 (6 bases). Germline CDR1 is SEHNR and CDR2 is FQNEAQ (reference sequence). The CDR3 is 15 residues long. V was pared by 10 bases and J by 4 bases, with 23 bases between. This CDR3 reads CAITGESWSGYEQYF. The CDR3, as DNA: TGTGCCATCACGGGGGAGTCCTGGTCAGGTTACGAGCAGTACTTC.